These 26 T cell receptor beta chains originate from one sample sequenced in a study of blood T cell repertoires in COVID-19. Profiled with immunoSEQ multiplex PCR; TCRdb holds only in-frame clones, not every one. The sample holds roughly 260,000 clones, about 90% seen once. Sequences were obtained from peripheral blood. These receptor sequences come from a woman in her 50s with acute or convalescent COVID-19.

The chain has TRBV11-2 and TRBJ1-5; D is possibly TRBD1 (6 bases). The germline V gene has CDR1 SGHAT and CDR2 FQNNGV. Trimming cost V 0 bases and J 4 bases, with 10 bases left between them. The CDR3 has 15 residues. CDR3 protein: CASSLDTGLNQPQHF. CDR3 nucleotides: TGTGCCAGCAGCTTAGATACAGGGCTAAATCAGCCCCAGCATTTT.

The V and J genes are TRBV11-3 and TRBJ2-7, with D possibly TRBD1 on 6 matching bases. Deletions cut 3 bases from V and 9 bases from J, with 12 bases between. The germline V gene encodes CDR1 SGHNT and CDR2 YENEEA. CDR3 length: 12 residues. CDR3 DNA sequence: TGTGCCAGCAGCTTGGACAGTTCCGCGCAGTACTTC. Its translation is CASSLDSSAQYF.

This clone was recorded a few times. The chain joins TRBV19 to TRBJ2-1; 12 bases fit TRBD2. This CDR3 comprises 16 residues. From germline, CDR1 is LNHDA and CDR2 SQIVND (reference sequence). V lost 4 bases, J lost 6 bases, and 7 bases stayed unmatched. The DNA for the CDR3 is TGTGCCAGTAGTAGCGAGACTAGCGGGAGCGGCAATGAGCAGTTCTTC. Translation gives CASSSETSGSGNEQFF.

The chain links TRBV5-1 to TRBJ1-1; no firm D call. The V end lost 1 base, the J end lost 4 bases, and 8 bases lay between the germline ends. The CDR3 totals 13 residues. CDR1 is SGHRS and CDR2 is YFSETQ in the germline V gene. The CDR3 DNA sequence: TGCGCCAGCAGCTTGTCCGTATCCACTGAAGCTTTCTTT. Its translation is CASSLSVSTEAFF.

The J gene is TRBJ2-3, the V gene TRBV10-3; the D is unclear. The CDR3 is made up of 15 amino acids. Germline V gene sequence: CDR1 ENHRY, CDR2 SYGVKD. Trimming cost V 7 bases and J 0 bases, with 14 bases left between them. In nucleotides, the CDR3 is TGTGCCATCAACCCGACGGAGACTAGCACAGATACGCAGTATTTT. The encoded protein is CAINPTETSTDTQYF.

V usage is TRBV4-1 and J usage is TRBJ2-7, with D possibly TRBD1 on 7 matching bases. The CDR3 runs 15 residues. Germline V gene data show CDR1 as MGHRA and CDR2 as YSYEKL. Trimming left V 2 bases short and J 0 bases short, with 11 bases between. CDR3 protein: CASSQPRDSSYEQYF. The CDR3 region has the DNA TGCGCCAGCAGCCAACCGCGGGACAGCTCCTACGAGCAGTACTTC.

The rearrangement joins TRBV10-1 to TRBJ1-4; unclear D gene. V lost 4 bases and J 0 bases, leaving 6 bases between the germline ends. The length of the CDR3 is 14 residues. From germline, CDR1 is WNHNN and CDR2 SYGVQD (reference sequence). This chain's CDR3 is CASSVIATNEKLFF. For the CDR3, the DNA is TGCGCCAGCAGTGTAATAGCAACTAATGAAAAACTGTTTTTT.

This chain links TRBV28 with TRBJ1-1; TRBD1 aligns across 9 bases. CDR1 is MDHEN and CDR2 is SYDVKM in the germline V gene. Germline trimming cut 9 bases from V and 11 bases from J; bases unmatched to any gene: 13. The CDR3 is made up of 13 amino acids. CDR3 coding DNA: TGTGCCAGTGAACAGGGGGCGAAATTTGGGGCTTTCTTT. This codes for CASEQGAKFGAFF.

This clone was seen a handful of times. The chain combines TRBV6-2 or TRBV6-3 with TRBJ1-2; 7 nucleotides align to TRBD1. Germline V gives CDR1 MNHEY, CDR2 SVGEGT. The CDR3 length is 17 residues. With 0 bases clipped from V and 0 bases from J, the junction kept 7 bases outside the gene matches. The CDR3 DNA reads as TGTGCCAGCAGTTACTCCGGGACAGAGCTCCCTAACTATGGCTACACCTTC. Amino acid sequence: CASSYSGTELPNYGYTF.

The CDR3 DNA reads TGTGCCAGCTCACTCCTCAGGGGGGCTGGGGCCAACGTCCTGACTTTC. As protein: CASSLLRGAGANVLTF. The chain joins TRBV18 to TRBJ2-6; D may be TRBD1 (7 bases). The V end lost 4 bases, the J end lost 2 bases, and 12 bases lay between the germline ends. Germline V gives CDR1 KGHSH, CDR2 LQKENI. The CDR3 sequence is 16 residues long.

The rearrangement joins TRBV15 to TRBJ2-7; D not resolved. The germline CDR1 and CDR2 sequences are LNHNV and YYDKDF (reference sequence). V was pared by 1 base and J by 2 bases, with 9 bases between. This CDR3 is 14 amino acids long. Here the CDR3 reads CATSRADGAYEQYF. The CDR3 region has the DNA TGTGCCACCAGCAGAGCTGACGGAGCCTACGAGCAGTACTTC.

The V call is TRBV10-3, the J call TRBJ1-2; 7 bases are a match to TRBD1. The CDR3 has 14 residues. V trimming: 5 bases; J trimming: 3 bases; junction bases outside the gene matches: 6. Germline loops: CDR1 ENHRY, CDR2 SYGVKD. CDR3 in amino acids: CAISRRDSYYGYTF. Here the CDR3 DNA reads TGTGCCATCAGTCGACGGGACAGTTACTATGGCTACACCTTC.

Here the CDR3 DNA reads TGTGCCAGTAGTATTCGGGCAGGGGGCCGCCTGGTAGAAAACATTCAGTACTTC. It specifies CASSIRAGGRLVENIQYF. The genes are TRBV19 and TRBJ2-4, with 8 bases identical to TRBD1. The CDR3 runs to 18 residues. Germline CDR1 reads LNHDA; CDR2 reads SQIVND (reference sequence). J was trimmed by 5 bases and V by 3 bases; bases with no gene match: 15.

The gene calls are TRBV4-1 and TRBJ2-2, with a possible D match to TRBD2 (6 bases). The germline V gene encodes CDR1 MGHRA and CDR2 YSYEKL. The V and J ends lost 5 bases and 4 bases respectively, with 17 bases between them. The CDR3 is made up of 16 amino acids. CDR3 sequence reads: CASSSLLGGSTGELFF. The CDR3 nucleotides are TGCGCCAGCAGCTCCCTATTGGGAGGTAGCACCGGGGAGCTGTTTTTT.

The chain combines TRBV6-5 with TRBJ2-1, with a possible D match to TRBD1 (5 bases). Trimming removed 2 bases from V and 12 bases from J, with 23 bases in between. From germline, CDR1 is MNHEY and CDR2 SVGAGI. CDR3 size: 16 residues. This chain's CDR3 is CASSYDGGAAKLWQFF. The CDR3 nucleotides are TGTGCCAGCAGTTACGATGGTGGGGCTGCGAAGCTCTGGCAGTTCTTC.

J is TRBJ2-2 and V is TRBV24-1; TRBD2 might be the D (6 bases). This CDR3 comprises 16 residues. V gave up 0 bases and J gave up 4 bases, with 11 bases separating them. Germline CDR1 and CDR2: KGHDR and SFDVKD. CDR3 bases: TGTGCCACCAGTGATTTGGGAGGGCGGAGCACCGGGGAGCTGTTTTTT. Translated: CATSDLGGRSTGELFF.

As regards this clone: It may be a read error: a sequence one base away is much more abundant. This same CDR3 is encoded by further DNA sequences in the sample. This chain uses TRBV7-8 with TRBJ2-5; 14 bases agree with TRBD2. This CDR3 has 14 amino acids. Germline V gives CDR1 SGHVS, CDR2 FQNEAQ. Here the CDR3 reads CASSFPTSGRALNF. DNA for the CDR3: TGCGCCAGCAGCTTCCCGACTAGCGGGAGGGCCTTAAACTTC.

This clone was seen a single time. DNA of the CDR3: TGTGCCAGCAGTGAGAACAGCGGGAGGGCCTCCGAGCAGTACTTC. The encoded protein is CASSENSGRASEQYF. The chain combines TRBV6-1 with TRBJ2-7; 10 bases fit TRBD2. The germline CDR1 and CDR2 sequences are MNHNS and SASEGT. The CDR3 sequence is 15 residues long. Losses at the gene ends were 3 bases for V and 6 bases for J; bases not matched to a gene: 8.

The rearrangement uses TRBV19 and TRBJ2-2; 12 bases line up with TRBD2. The J segment lost 3 bases and the V segment lost 10 bases, leaving 9 bases of the junction unmatched. CDR1 and CDR2 from the germline V gene are LNHDA and SQIVND (reference sequence). The CDR3 loop spans 16 amino acids. CDR3 bases: TGTGCCACAGTTCTAGCGGGAGGGCTGGACACCGGGGAGCTGTTTTTT. Translating it yields CATVLAGGLDTGELFF.

As DNA, the CDR3 is TGTGCCAGTAGTATAGATCAGGGGCCTGAAGCTTTCTTT. Its translation: CASSIDQGPEAFF. The V gene is TRBV19, the J gene TRBJ1-1; possible D gene TRBD1, 6 bases. CDR3 size: 13 residues. The germline V gene has CDR1 LNHDA and CDR2 SQIVND (reference sequence). Between the trimmed V and J ends, which lost 0 bases and 6 bases, there was a span of 8 bases.

This chain uses TRBV3-1 (or the pseudogene TRBV3-2) with TRBJ1-1, with D possibly TRBD1 on 6 matching bases. Germline CDR1 LGHDT, CDR2 YNNKEL (reference sequence). The CDR3 sequence is 15 residues long. Trimming left V 3 bases short and J 5 bases short, with 16 bases between. The DNA of the CDR3 is TGTGCCAGCAGCCACCAAATAACAGGGATAACTGAAGCTTTCTTT. Translation gives CASSHQITGITEAFF.

This CDR3 reads CASSYMSRSTEAFF. In DNA form, the CDR3 reads TGTGCCAGCAGTTACATGTCGCGTAGCACTGAAGCTTTCTTT. The chain is built from TRBV6-2 or TRBV6-3 and TRBJ1-1; no definite D call. CDR3 size: 14 residues. CDR1 and CDR2 (germline): MNHEY, SVGEGT. Trimming pared 2 bases from V and 4 bases from J, leaving 11 bases between.

The V and J genes are TRBV10-3 and TRBJ2-3, with TRBD2 identical over 13 bases. The CDR3 extends over 15 amino acids. V lost 11 bases to trimming and J lost 2 bases; unmatched junction nucleotides: 7. The germline V gene has CDR1 ENHRY and CDR2 SYGVKD. CDR3 sequence (DNA): TGTGCCGTTCGGACTAGCGGGAGCGACACAGATACGCAGTATTTT. Protein: CAVRTSGSDTDTQYF.

This chain joins TRBV7-2 and TRBJ1-1; D ambiguous. This CDR3 spans 18 amino acids. CDR1 SGHTA and CDR2 FQGNSA come from the germline V gene. Between the trimmed V and J ends, which lost 5 bases and 7 bases, there was a span of 29 bases. CDR3 loop: CASSPSFHPPGSSYEAFF. The CDR3 DNA reads TGTGCCAGCAGCCCATCCTTTCACCCCCCGGGTTCCTCGTATGAAGCTTTCTTT.

In this sample, this clone turned up a few times. V usage is TRBV5-1 and J usage is TRBJ2-7, with D possibly TRBD2 on 5 matching bases. The CDR3 totals 14 residues. Trimming stripped 3 bases from V and 3 bases from J, with 13 bases between. Per germline, CDR1 SGHRS and CDR2 YFSETQ. As DNA, the CDR3 is TGCGCCAGCAGCTCCCTCCCGGGAAGCTACGAGCAGTACTTC. It specifies CASSSLPGSYEQYF.

This clone was observed a handful of times. The chain is built from TRBV9 and TRBJ2-6; 14 nucleotides match TRBD2. Per germline, CDR1 SGDLS and CDR2 YYNGEE. The CDR3 extends over 21 amino acids. Losses at the gene ends were 0 bases for V and 4 bases for J; bases not matched to a gene: 12. The CDR3 reads CASSVGATGLAGVTGANVLTF. CDR3 in DNA: TGTGCCAGCAGCGTAGGTGCGACGGGACTAGCGGGAGTAACGGGGGCCAACGTCCTGACTTTC.